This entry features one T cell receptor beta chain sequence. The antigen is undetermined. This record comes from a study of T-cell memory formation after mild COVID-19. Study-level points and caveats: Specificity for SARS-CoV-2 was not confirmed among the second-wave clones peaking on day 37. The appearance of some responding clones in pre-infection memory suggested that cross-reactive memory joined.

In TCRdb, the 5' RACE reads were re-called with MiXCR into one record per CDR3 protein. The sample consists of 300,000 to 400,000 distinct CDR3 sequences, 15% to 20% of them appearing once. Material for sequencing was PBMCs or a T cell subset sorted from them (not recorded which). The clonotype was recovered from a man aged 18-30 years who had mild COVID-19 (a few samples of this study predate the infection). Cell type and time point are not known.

The CDR3: CASSFERDYGYTF. CDR3 nucleotides: TGTGCCAGCAGCTTCGAGAGGGACTATGGCTACACCTTC. V is TRBV5-4 and J is TRBJ1-2; D uncertain. The CDR3 length is 13 residues. Germline V gene lookup returns CDR1 SGHNT and CDR2 YYREEE (reference sequence). V lost 2 bases, J lost 3 bases, and 8 bases lay in between. The full variable domain, in which reference TRBV5-4 and TRBJ1-2 provide the parts outside the CDR3, is ETGVTQSPTHLIKTRGQQVTLRCSSQSGHNTVSWYQQALGQGPQFIFQYYREEENGRGNFPPRFSGLQFPNYSSELNVNALELDDSALYLCASSFERDYGYTFGSGTRLTVV.